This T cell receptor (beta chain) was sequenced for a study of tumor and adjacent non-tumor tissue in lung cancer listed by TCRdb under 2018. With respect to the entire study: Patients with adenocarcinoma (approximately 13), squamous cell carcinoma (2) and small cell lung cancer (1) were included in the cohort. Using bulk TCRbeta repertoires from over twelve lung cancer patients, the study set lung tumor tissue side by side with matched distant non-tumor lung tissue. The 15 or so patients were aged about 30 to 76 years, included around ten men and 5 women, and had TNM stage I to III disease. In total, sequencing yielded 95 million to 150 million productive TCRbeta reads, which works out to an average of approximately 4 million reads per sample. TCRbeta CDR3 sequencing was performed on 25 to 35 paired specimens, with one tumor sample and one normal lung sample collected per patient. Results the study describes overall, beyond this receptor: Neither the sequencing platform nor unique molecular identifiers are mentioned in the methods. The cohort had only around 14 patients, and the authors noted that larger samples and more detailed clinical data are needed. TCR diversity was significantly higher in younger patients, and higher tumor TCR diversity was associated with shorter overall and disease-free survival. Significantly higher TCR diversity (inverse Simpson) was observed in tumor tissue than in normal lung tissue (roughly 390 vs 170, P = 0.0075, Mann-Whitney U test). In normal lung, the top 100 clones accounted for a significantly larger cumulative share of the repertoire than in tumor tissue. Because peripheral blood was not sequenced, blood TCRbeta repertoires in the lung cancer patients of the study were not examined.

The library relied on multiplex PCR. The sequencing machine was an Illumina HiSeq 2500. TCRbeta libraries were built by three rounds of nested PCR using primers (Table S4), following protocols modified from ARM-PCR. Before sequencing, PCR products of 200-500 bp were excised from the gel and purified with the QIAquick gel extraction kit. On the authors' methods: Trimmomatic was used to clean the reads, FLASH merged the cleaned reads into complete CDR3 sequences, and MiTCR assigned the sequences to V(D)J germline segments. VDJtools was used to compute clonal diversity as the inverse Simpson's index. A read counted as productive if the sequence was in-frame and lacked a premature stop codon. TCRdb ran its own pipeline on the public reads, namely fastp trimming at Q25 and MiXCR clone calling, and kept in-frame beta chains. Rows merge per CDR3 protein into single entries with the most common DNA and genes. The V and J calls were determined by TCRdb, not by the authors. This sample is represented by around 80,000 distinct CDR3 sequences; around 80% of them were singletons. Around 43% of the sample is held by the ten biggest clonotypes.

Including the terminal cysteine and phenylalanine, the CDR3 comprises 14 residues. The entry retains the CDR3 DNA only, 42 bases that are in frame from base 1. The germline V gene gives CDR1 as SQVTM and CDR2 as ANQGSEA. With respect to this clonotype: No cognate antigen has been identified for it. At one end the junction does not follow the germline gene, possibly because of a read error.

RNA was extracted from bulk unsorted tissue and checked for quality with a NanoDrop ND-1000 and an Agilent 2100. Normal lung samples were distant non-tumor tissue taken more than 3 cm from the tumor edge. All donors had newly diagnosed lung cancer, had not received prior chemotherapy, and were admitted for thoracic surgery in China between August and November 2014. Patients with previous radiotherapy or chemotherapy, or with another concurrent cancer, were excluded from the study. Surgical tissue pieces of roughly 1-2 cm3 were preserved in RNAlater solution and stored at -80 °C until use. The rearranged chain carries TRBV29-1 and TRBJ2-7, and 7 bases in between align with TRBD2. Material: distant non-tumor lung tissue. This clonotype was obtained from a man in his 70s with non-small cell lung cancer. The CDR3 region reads CGVERAGPTYAQYF. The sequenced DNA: TGCGGCGTTGAAAGAGCGGGACCGACCTACGCGCAGTACTTC.